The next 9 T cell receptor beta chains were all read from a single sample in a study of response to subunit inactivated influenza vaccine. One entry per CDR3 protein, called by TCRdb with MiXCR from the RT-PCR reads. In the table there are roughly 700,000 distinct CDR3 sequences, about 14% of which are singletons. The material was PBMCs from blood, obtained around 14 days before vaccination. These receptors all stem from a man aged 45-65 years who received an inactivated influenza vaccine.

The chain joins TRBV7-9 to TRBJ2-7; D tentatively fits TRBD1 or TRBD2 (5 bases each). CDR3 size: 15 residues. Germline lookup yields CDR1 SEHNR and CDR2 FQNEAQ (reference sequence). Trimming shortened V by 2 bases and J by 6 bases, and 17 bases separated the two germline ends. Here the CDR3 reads CASSLPGTALTEQYF. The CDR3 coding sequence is TGTGCCAGCAGCTTACCGGGGACCGCCTTAACCGAGCAGTACTTC.

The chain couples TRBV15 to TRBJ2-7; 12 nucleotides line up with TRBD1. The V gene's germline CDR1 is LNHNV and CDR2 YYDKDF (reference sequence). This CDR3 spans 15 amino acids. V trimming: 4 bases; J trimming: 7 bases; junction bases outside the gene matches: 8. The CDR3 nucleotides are TGTGCCACCAGCACAGGGGGACAGGGGGCGCGAGAGCAGTACTTC. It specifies CATSTGGQGAREQYF.

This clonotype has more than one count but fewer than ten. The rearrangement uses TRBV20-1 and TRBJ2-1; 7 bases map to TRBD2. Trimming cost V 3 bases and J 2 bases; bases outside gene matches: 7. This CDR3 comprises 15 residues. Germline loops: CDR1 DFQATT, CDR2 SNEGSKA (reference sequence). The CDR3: CSARGGEVTYNEQFF. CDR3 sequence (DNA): TGCAGTGCTAGGGGGGGGGAGGTAACCTACAATGAGCAGTTCTTC.

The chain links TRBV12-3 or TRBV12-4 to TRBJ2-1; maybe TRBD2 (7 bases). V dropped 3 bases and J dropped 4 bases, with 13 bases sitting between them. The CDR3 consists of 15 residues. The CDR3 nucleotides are TGTGCCAGCAGTTTTACGGGGGGCCTTTACAATGAGCAGTTCTTC. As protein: CASSFTGGLYNEQFF.

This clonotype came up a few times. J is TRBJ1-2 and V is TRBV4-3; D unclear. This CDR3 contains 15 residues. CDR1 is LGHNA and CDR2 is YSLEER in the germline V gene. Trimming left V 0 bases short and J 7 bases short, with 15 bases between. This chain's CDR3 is CASSQDFPQLGGYTF. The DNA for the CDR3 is TGCGCCAGCAGCCAAGATTTCCCCCAGCTCGGTGGCTACACCTTC.

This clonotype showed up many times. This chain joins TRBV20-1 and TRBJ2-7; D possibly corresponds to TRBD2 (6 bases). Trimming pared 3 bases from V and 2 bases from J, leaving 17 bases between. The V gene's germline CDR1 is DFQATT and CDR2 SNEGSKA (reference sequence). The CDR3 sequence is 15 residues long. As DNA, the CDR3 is TGCAGTGCTAGCCAACGGGAGTCATCGACCTACGAGCAGTACTTC. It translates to CSASQRESSTYEQYF.

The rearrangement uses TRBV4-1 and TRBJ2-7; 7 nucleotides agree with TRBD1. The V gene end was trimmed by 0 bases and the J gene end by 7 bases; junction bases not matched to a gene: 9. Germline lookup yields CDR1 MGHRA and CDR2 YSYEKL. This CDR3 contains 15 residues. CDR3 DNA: TGCGCCAGCAGCCAAGATCTTGGACAGGCCTTGGAGCAGTACTTC. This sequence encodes CASSQDLGQALEQYF.

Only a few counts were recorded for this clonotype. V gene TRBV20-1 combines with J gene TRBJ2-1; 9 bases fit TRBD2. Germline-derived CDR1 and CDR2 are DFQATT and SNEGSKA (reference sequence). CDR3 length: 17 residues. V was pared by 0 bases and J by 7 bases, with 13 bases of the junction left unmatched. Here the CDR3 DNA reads TGCAGTGCTAGAGATCGGATAGCGGGAGCCATTCGGAATGAGCAGTTCTTC. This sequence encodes CSARDRIAGAIRNEQFF.

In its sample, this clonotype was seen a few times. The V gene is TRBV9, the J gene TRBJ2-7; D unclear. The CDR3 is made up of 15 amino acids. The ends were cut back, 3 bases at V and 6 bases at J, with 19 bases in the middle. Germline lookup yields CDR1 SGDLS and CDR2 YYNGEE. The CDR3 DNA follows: TGTGCCAGCAGCGCCTTTGAGGAAGACCTCTTCGAGCAGTACTTC. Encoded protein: CASSAFEEDLFEQYF.